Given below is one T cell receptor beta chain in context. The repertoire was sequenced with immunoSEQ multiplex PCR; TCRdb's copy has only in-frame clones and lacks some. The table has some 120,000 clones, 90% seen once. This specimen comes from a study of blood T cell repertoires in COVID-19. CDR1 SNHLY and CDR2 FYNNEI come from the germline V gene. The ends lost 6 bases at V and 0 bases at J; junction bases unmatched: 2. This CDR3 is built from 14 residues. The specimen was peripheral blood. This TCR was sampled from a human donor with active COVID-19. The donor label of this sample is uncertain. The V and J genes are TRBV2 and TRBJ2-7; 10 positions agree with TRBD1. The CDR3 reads CASRGQGSSYEQYF. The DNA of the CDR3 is TGTGCCAGCAGGGGACAGGGGAGCTCCTACGAGCAGTACTTC.